Listed here are 9 T cell receptor beta chains from one sample, sequenced in a study of tumor-infiltrating lymphocytes in primary liver carcinoma. The authors made TCR beta cDNA from roughly 480 ng total RNA with a constant-region primer. Investigators got TCR beta libraries out of three nested multiplex PCR rounds, done with slightly modified ARM-PCR. The first two PCR rounds, approximately 10 cycles each, used TRBV1-TRBV30 forward primers and a C-beta reverse primer. Using its own MiXCR run on the multiplex PCR reads, TCRdb lists one record per CDR3 protein. The table includes 310,000 or so distinct CDR3 sequences, 50% to 75% detected once. Unsorted whole blood supplied the blood RNA, and germline DNA was isolated too. Sequencing was carried out using peripheral blood. The source of these receptors is a woman aged 25 to 39 with primary liver carcinoma and hepatitis B virus infection.

V gene TRBV20-1 combines with J gene TRBJ1-1, with TRBD1 as a possible D gene (6 bases). The germline CDR1 and CDR2 sequences are DFQATT and SNEGSKA (reference sequence). The V gene lost 3 bases and the J gene lost 4 bases, with 18 bases spanning the gap. This CDR3 spans 15 amino acids. The CDR3: CSARKPGGASTEAFF. The CDR3 DNA is TGCAGTGCTAGGAAGCCGGGGGGGGCGAGCACTGAAGCTTTCTTT.

This clonotype was counted a few times. Given a much more abundant clone one base away, this may be a read error. V usage is TRBV11-2 and J usage is TRBJ2-7; TRBD2 might be the D (6 bases). The V and J ends lost 5 bases and 6 bases respectively, with 23 bases between them. From germline, CDR1 is SGHAT and CDR2 FQNNGV. The CDR3 has 16 residues. In DNA, the CDR3 is TGTGCCAGCAGCGTAGGACTATATGCTCATCTGATCGAGCAGTACTTC. The encoded protein is CASSVGLYAHLIEQYF.

There are many counts of this clonotype. V gene TRBV29-1 combines with J gene TRBJ2-7, with 7 bases fitting TRBD2. The CDR3 extends over 12 amino acids. V gave up 4 bases and J gave up 2 bases; unmatched junction bases: 2. The V gene's germline CDR1 is SQVTM and CDR2 ANQGSEA. For the CDR3, the DNA is TGCAGCGTTGGGGAGGGTCCCTACGAGCAGTACTTC. It is translated as CSVGEGPYEQYF.

This chain joins TRBV28 and TRBJ1-3; D unclear. Germline-derived CDR1 and CDR2 are MDHEN and SYDVKM. This CDR3 is built from 16 residues. V gave up 6 bases and J gave up 0 bases, with 15 bases separating them. This CDR3 reads CASSRRKALSGNTIYF. The CDR3 DNA is TGTGCCAGCAGCCGAAGAAAGGCCCTCTCTGGAAACACCATATATTTT.

With respect to this clonotype: A much bigger clone sits one base away, suggesting this may be a read error. The chain recombines TRBV6-2 or TRBV6-3 with TRBJ2-5, with D possibly being TRBD2 (6 bases). The germline V gene encodes CDR1 MNHEY and CDR2 SVGEGT. There are 15 residues in the CDR3. CDR3 sequence: CTSSYYAAGKETQYF. CDR3 in DNA: TGTACCAGCAGTTACTACGCAGCGGGTAAAGAGACCCAGTACTTC.

This clonotype was observed a handful of times. The chain is built from TRBV4-2 and TRBJ2-3; the match to TRBD2 covers 10 bases. The V gene's germline CDR1 is LGHNA and CDR2 YNFKEQ. The V segment lost 3 bases and the J segment 2 bases; nucleotides outside the gene matches: 17. The CDR3 loop spans 20 amino acids. The CDR3 is CASSQNKRSGRASATDTQYF. CDR3 nucleotides: TGTGCCAGCAGCCAGAATAAAAGAAGCGGGAGGGCCTCGGCCACAGATACGCAGTATTTT.

Of note for this clonotype: This clone may be a read error of a much larger clone one base away. V is TRBV29-1 and J is TRBJ2-2, with D tentatively TRBD1 or TRBD2 (5 bases each). The CDR3 sequence is 14 residues long. The V and J ends lost 8 bases and 5 bases respectively, with 18 bases between them. Germline CDR1 reads SQVTM; CDR2 reads ANQGSEA. DNA for the CDR3: TGCAGCATTGGGGACCGCAGAGGGACCGGGGAGCTGTTTTTT. This gives the protein CSIGDRRGTGELFF.

As concerns this clonotype: One junction end disagrees with the germline gene, perhaps due to a read error. The chain carries TRBV11-2 and TRBJ2-2, with D perhaps assigned TRBD1 or TRBD2 (5 bases each). This CDR3 spans 15 amino acids. Germline-derived CDR1 and CDR2 are SGHAT and FQNNGV. The CDR3 DNA reads as TGTGCCAGCAGCCTCCGCGCGTCGGACACCGGGGAGCTGCTTTTT. This encodes CASSLRASDTGELLF.

V and J are TRBV5-4 and TRBJ2-2; 7 nucleotides agree with TRBD2. Germline-derived CDR1 and CDR2 are SGHNT and YYREEE (reference sequence). The J segment lost 2 bases and the V segment lost 4 bases, leaving 11 bases of the junction unmatched. This CDR3 has 17 residues. CDR3 sequence (DNA): TGTGCCAGCAGCCGAGCGGGATCCGTGGCTAACACCGGGGAGCTGTTTTTT. This gives the protein CASSRAGSVANTGELFF.